Listed below are T cell receptor beta chains from one sample, sequenced in a study of a mutant IDH1 vaccine in newly diagnosed glioma. These receptors have no known antigen. The data were produced by immunoSEQ multiplex PCR, yet TCRdb's version contains in-frame clones alone and is incomplete. The data contain about 42,000 clones, 70% to 90% of them singletons. Sequences were derived from PBMCs, sampled from a glioma patient whose treatment included an IDH1 peptide vaccine. These receptors were taken from a man aged 35 to 55 with glioma. The CDR3 runs from the conserved cysteine through the conserved F or W. D genes are given only for firm matches. Clone size is given for some rows only: seen once, a few or many times, or a class if the clone is expanded.

TRBV11-2	TRBD1	medium-sized	TRBJ1-4	TGTGCCAGCAGCTTACAGGGGGCGAGAGAAAAACTGTTTTTT	CASSLQGAREKLFF
TRBV18	TRBD1	NA	TRBJ1-5	TGTGCCAGCTCACCATCCCAGGGGGCGAGGGGTAGCAATCAGCCCCAGCATTTT	CASSPSQGARGSNQPQHF
TRBV15	NA	NA	TRBJ1-5	TGTGCCACCAGCAGGGCGGCGGTGGGCAATCAGCCCCAGCATTTT	CATSRAAVGNQPQHF
TRBV5-6	NA	NA	TRBJ2-4	TGTGCCAGCAGCTCCGCCTATAGGGACCGCCTAAGGGGGGTCATTCAGTACTTC	CASSSAYRDRLRGVIQYF
TRBV29-1	TRBD2	NA	TRBJ2-1	TGCAGCGTTGACCGTAGCGGGGCCTACAATGAGCAGTTCTTC	CSVDRSGAYNEQFF
TRBV5-5	NA	once	TRBJ2-7	TGTGCCAGCCTGAGGAGGGAGGCGTCCTACGAGCAGTACTTC	CASLRREASYEQYF
TRBV7-3	NA	NA	TRBJ2-5	TGTGCCAGCAGCCTTGCCGGGGGGCTAGAGACCCAGTACTTC	CASSLAGGLETQYF
TRBV7-2	TRBD1	NA	TRBJ2-7	TGTGCCAGCAGCCGGGACAGGGGAGAGGAGCAGTACTTC	CASSRDRGEEQYF
TRBV6-1	NA	NA	TRBJ2-1	TGTGCCAGCAGTGAAATGCATCGGACCTCCTCACAGTTCTTC	CASSEMHRTSSQFF
TRBV5-1	NA	NA	TRBJ2-5	TGCGCCAGCAGCACTATGGACAGACAAGAGACCCAGTACTTC	CASSTMDRQETQYF
TRBV5-1	NA	NA	TRBJ2-1	TGCGCCAGCAGCTTTGGAACAGGCTCCTACAATGAGCAGTTCTTC	CASSFGTGSYNEQFF
TRBV11-2	NA	NA	TRBJ2-3	TGTGCCAGCAGCTTATTATCCACAGATACGCAGTATTTT	CASSLLSTDTQYF
TRBV7-2	NA	NA	TRBJ1-4	TGTGCCAGCAGATTAGGCGGGGTTTTGATGGAAAAACTGTTTTTT	CASRLGGVLMEKLFF
TRBV18	TRBD1	NA	TRBJ1-1	TGTGCCAGCTCACCCTCCAGGACAGGGTCTGAAGCTTTCTTT	CASSPSRTGSEAFF
TRBV5-1	NA	NA	TRBJ2-3	TGCGCCAGCAGCTTGGGGGGTATCAGCACAGATACGCAGTATTTT	CASSLGGISTDTQYF
TRBV5-1	TRBD2	once	TRBJ2-3	TGCGCCAGCAGCTTGACCCAACAAAGCGGGGTCAGCACAGATACGCAGTATTTT	CASSLTQQSGVSTDTQYF
TRBV10-3	NA	medium-sized	TRBJ1-2	TGTGCCATCTCAAGGCAGGGCACAGCCAACTATGGCTACACCTTC	CAISRQGTANYGYTF
TRBV19	NA	NA	TRBJ1-2	TGTGCCACCCACCGGGGGCGGACTAACTATGGCTACACCTTC	CATHRGRTNYGYTF
TRBV7-9	NA	NA	TRBJ2-5	TGTGCCAGCAGCTTAGTGGCGGGGGCGTTCGGGGAGACCCAGTACTTC	CASSLVAGAFGETQYF
TRBV7-9	NA	NA	TRBJ2-5	TGTGCCAGCAGCGCCCCCTCGGGGGGCCGGGAGACCCAGTACTTC	CASSAPSGGRETQYF